The TCR beta chain under discussion was sequenced for a study of T cells in Graves' hyperthyroidism and ophthalmopathy. Study in general: Peripheral blood was drawn at first diagnosis, prior to all treatment. Study-wide findings and caveats: Separating ophthalmopathy from stable hyperthyroidism was achieved by a 13 V-J model.

Exclusion of patients followed from uncontrolled infection, other autoimmune disease, pregnancy or lactation. Regions amplified from RNA transcripts were the TCR beta CDR3 regions. Initially, a first-round RT-PCR of the TCR CDR3 employed the HTBI primer set. From the multiplex PCR reads, TCRdb called clonotypes with MiXCR, one entry per CDR3 protein. The sample records about 350,000 distinct CDR3 sequences, approximately 17% being singletons. The germline gives CDR1 WSHSY, CDR2 SAAADI. The CDR3 runs 13 residues. The ends were cut back, 0 bases at V and 5 bases at J, with 7 bases in the middle. Ten or more counts support this clonotype. The antigen remains unidentified.

This chain uses TRBV10-2 with TRBJ2-5; D is undetermined. The sequence was obtained from a woman aged 25 to 39 with Graves' hyperthyroidism that later progressed to Graves' ophthalmopathy. Input material: blood. The CDR3 region has the DNA TGCGCCAGCAGTGAGTCAACGTCGGAGACCCAGTACTTC. Translating it yields CASSESTSETQYF.